What follows are 12 T cell receptor beta chains derived from one specimen sequenced in a study of naive and memory T cell subsets. Whole blood, roughly 2.5 ml, came from adult healthy volunteers. Reverse transcription of blood and skin TCR RNA was primed at alpha and beta constant regions. TCRdb processed the 5' RACE reads anew with MiXCR; each CDR3 protein has one entry. The table includes about 21,000 distinct CDR3 sequences, 4% to 4.5% detected once. The receptors stem from a male donor in good health.

This clonotype was found many times. V and J are TRBV20-1 and TRBJ1-1, with TRBD1 identical over 9 bases. CDR3 length: 15 residues. Germline V gives CDR1 DFQATT, CDR2 SNEGSKA (reference sequence). V was clipped by 1 base and J by 5 bases; unmatched bases: 8. For the CDR3, the DNA is TGCAGTGCTAGAGTTACACAGGGGGCGCGAACTGAAGCTTTCTTT. Translating it yields CSARVTQGARTEAFF.

In its sample, this clonotype was seen many times. This chain uses TRBV20-1 with TRBJ2-7, with D uncertain. The ends were cut back, 0 bases at V and 3 bases at J, with 3 bases in the middle. Germline CDR1 DFQATT, CDR2 SNEGSKA (reference sequence). The CDR3 is 11 amino acids. CDR3: CSARDLYEQYF. CDR3 in DNA: TGCAGTGCTAGAGATCTCTACGAGCAGTACTTC.

This clonotype was detected ten times or more. The chain links TRBV29-1 to TRBJ2-7; D possibly corresponds to TRBD1 (6 bases). The V gene's germline CDR1 is SQVTM and CDR2 ANQGSEA. The germline V and J ends were trimmed by 3 bases and 5 bases, with 14 bases remaining between them. The CDR3 runs 13 residues. The CDR3 sequence is CSVDSGQSDEQYF. The CDR3 region has the DNA TGCAGCGTTGATTCCGGACAGTCTGACGAGCAGTACTTC.

The chain links TRBV29-1 to TRBJ1-2, with 8 bases identical to TRBD1. The CDR3 spans 13 residues. Germline values: CDR1 SQVTM, CDR2 ANQGSEA. Unmatched junction bases numbered 4, after V lost 6 bases and J lost 1 base. Here the CDR3 reads CSVAGQGNYGYTF. As DNA, the CDR3 is TGCAGCGTCGCTGGACAGGGTAACTATGGCTACACCTTC.

The chain has TRBV5-5 and TRBJ1-1; no clear D gene. Trimming removed 1 base from V and 1 base from J, with 11 bases in between. The CDR3 has 15 residues. CDR1 SGHKS and CDR2 YYEKEE come from the germline V gene (reference sequence). Here the CDR3 reads CASSLSTAKNTEAFF. The CDR3 bases are TGTGCCAGCAGCTTGAGCACAGCCAAGAACACTGAAGCTTTCTTT.

There are many counts of this clonotype. This chain uses TRBV7-2 with TRBJ2-3; 12 bases are a match to TRBD2. Germline loops: CDR1 SGHTA, CDR2 FQGNSA. The V and J ends lost 3 bases and 5 bases, in that order; junction bases with no gene match: 6. CDR3 length: 16 amino acids. In DNA, the CDR3 is TGTGCCAGCAGCTTCTATGGACTAGCGGGGCGAGATACGCAGTATTTT. This translates into CASSFYGLAGRDTQYF.

Concerning this clonotype: With a much larger clone just one base away, this may be a read error. This chain links TRBV27 with TRBJ2-7; D is unclear. The germline V gene has CDR1 MNHEY and CDR2 SMNVEV (reference sequence). The CDR3 sequence is 13 residues long. V lost 6 bases to trimming and J lost 5 bases, with 14 bases between them. The CDR3 nucleotides are TGTGCCAGCAGCCCAGGCGAGCGTGACGAGCAGTACTTC. It codes for CASSPGERDEQYF.

Many counts were recorded for this clonotype. The chain links TRBV27 to TRBJ2-1, with 12 bases identical to TRBD2. The CDR3 covers 15 residues. J lost 5 bases, V lost 5 bases, and 4 bases had no gene match. Germline V lookup: CDR1 MNHEY, CDR2 SMNVEV (reference sequence). CDR3 region: CASSPRLAGDNEQFF. CDR3 DNA: TGTGCCAGCAGTCCGCGACTAGCGGGAGACAATGAGCAGTTCTTC.

This clonotype was counted at least ten times. This sequence joins TRBV4-2 and TRBJ2-5, with 9 bases that match TRBD1. This CDR3 has 16 residues. The germline V gene has CDR1 LGHNA and CDR2 YNFKEQ. V lost 6 bases to trimming and J lost 3 bases; unmatched junction nucleotides: 11. In DNA, the CDR3 is TGTGCCAGCAGACCTACGGCCGGGACAGGGAAAGAGACCCAGTACTTC. Protein: CASRPTAGTGKETQYF.

This clonotype was seen many times. For the CDR3, the DNA is TGTGCCAGCAGTTATGATACCGGGGAGCTGTTTTTT. Protein: CASSYDTGELFF. The chain links TRBV6-2 or TRBV6-3 to TRBJ2-2; unclear D gene. Germline CDR1 is MNHEY and CDR2 is SVGEGT. Trimming removed 3 bases from V and 5 bases from J, with 4 bases in between. CDR3 length equals 12 residues.

Comments on this clonotype: A much larger clone lies a single base off, so this may be a read error. The J gene is TRBJ2-5, the V gene TRBV20-1; no definite D call. Germline assignment: CDR1 DFQATT and CDR2 SNEGSKA (reference sequence). Trimming took off 3 bases at V and 5 bases at J, with 10 bases between the two ends. CDR3 length: 12 residues. CDR3 nucleotide sequence: TGCAGTGCTAGTGAAGAATGTGAGACCCAGTACTTC. Translating gives CSASEECETQYF.

The V gene is TRBV11-2, the J gene TRBJ1-2, with a possible D match to TRBD1 (5 bases). Germline CDR1 is SGHAT and CDR2 is FQNNGV. The CDR3 runs to 17 residues. Trimming pared 2 bases from V and 0 bases from J, leaving 16 bases between. The CDR3, as DNA: TGTGCCAGCAGCTTATTAGTAGGGGCAGGAGCTAACTATGGCTACACCTTC. Amino acids: CASSLLVGAGANYGYTF.